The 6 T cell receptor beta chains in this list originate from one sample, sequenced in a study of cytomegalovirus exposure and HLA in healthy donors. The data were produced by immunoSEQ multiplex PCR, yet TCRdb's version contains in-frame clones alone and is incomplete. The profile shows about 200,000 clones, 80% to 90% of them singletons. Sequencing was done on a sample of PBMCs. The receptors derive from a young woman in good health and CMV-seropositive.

The CDR3 here is CASSYSTSSGANVLTF. DNA for the CDR3: TGTGCCAGCAGTTACTCGACTTCCTCTGGGGCCAACGTCCTGACTTTC. The chain employs TRBV6-5 and TRBJ2-6, with D unclear. The CDR3 consists of 16 residues. Germline CDR1 MNHEY, CDR2 SVGAGI. V shed 0 bases and J shed 0 bases, with 6 bases lying between them.

The CDR3 nucleotides are TGTGCCAGTATCAGCCTCACTAGGGCCGTCGTTCAGTACTTC. Translation: CASISLTRAVVQYF. This sequence joins TRBV6-1 and TRBJ2-4, with a tentative D call TRBD2 (5 bases). Germline V gene sequence: CDR1 MNHNS, CDR2 SASEGT. V was trimmed by 9 bases and J by 11 bases, leaving 23 bases between them. CDR3 size: 14 residues.

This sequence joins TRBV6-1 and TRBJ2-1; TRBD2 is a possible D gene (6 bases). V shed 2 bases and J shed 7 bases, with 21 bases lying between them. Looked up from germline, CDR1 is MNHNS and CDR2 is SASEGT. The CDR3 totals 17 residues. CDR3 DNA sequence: TGTGCCAGCAGTGAAAGTAGCGGAATCGGCGCTAAAAATGAGCAGTTCTTC. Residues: CASSESSGIGAKNEQFF.

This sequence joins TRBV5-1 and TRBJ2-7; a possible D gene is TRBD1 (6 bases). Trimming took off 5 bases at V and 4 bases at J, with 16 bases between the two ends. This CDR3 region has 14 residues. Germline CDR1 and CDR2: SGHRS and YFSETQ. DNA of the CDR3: TGCGCCAGCAGGGGGGACATCGAAGGGTACGAGCAGTACTTC. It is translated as CASRGDIEGYEQYF. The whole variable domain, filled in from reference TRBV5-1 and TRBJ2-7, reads KAGVTQTPRYLIKTRGQQVTLSCSPISGHRSVSWYQQTPGQGLQFLFEYFSETQRNKGNFPGRFSGRQFSNSRSEMNVSTLELGDSALYLCASRGDIEGYEQYFGPGTRLTVT.

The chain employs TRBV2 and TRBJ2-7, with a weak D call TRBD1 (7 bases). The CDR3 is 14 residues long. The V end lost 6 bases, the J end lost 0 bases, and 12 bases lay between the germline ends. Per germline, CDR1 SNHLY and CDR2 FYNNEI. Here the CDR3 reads CASRTRGASYEQYF. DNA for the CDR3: TGTGCCAGCAGGACCAGGGGGGCCTCCTACGAGCAGTACTTC.

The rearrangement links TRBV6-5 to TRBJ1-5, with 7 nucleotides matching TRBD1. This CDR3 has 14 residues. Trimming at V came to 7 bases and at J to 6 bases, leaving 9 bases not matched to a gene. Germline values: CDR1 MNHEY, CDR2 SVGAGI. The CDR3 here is CASNHRGTRQPQHF. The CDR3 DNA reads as TGTGCCAGCAACCACAGGGGAACTCGTCAGCCCCAGCATTTT.